This note documents a single T cell receptor beta chain sequence. The specificity of this receptor is unknown. The method was the immunoSEQ multiplex PCR assay. For the multiplex PCR, a mixture combining 60 forward primers for TCR Vbeta segments and 13 reverse primers for TCR Jbeta segments was used. The CDR3 region of rearranged TCR beta genes was amplified from genomic DNA with a multiplex PCR assay. The Illumina HiSeq System was used to sequence the amplified TCR beta libraries as 87-base-pair reads. The study's own analysis went as follows. A later analysis tallied 75 million to 95 million unique TCR beta chains across the 666 repertoires, and about 10 million of those chains were shared by two or more donors. To remove PCR and sequencing errors, raw reads were error-corrected and collapsed into unique sequences using a nearest-neighbor algorithm that merged closely related sequences. To assign V, D and J gene segments, CDR3 sequences were aligned to IMGT reference sequences. For a sequence to be retained, a match of at least six nucleotides was required to both a V gene segment and a J gene segment. A rearrangement was called productive if the CDR3 had no stop codons and remained in frame with V and J, and every other rearrangement was called non-productive. CDR3 was defined according to IMGT convention as the region running from the second conserved V-encoded cysteine to the conserved J-encoded phenylalanine. In an earlier analysis of 500 to 650 of the donors, sequences lacking an unambiguous match to a single V gene segment were excluded. In an earlier analysis of approximately 610 of the donors, V segments were called functional above 56.7% productive rearrangements and were called segregating when the between-donor standard deviation exceeded 5%. A statistical classification framework was developed to diagnose cytomegalovirus status using the catalog of TCR beta chain sequences. In a later analysis, TCR nucleotide sequences were compared against IMGT/GENE-DB human TR gene sequences so that V and J genes could be assigned. Using the TCRdist pipeline, a later analysis assigned CDR3 sequences along with most-parsimonious VDJ recombination scenarios. In a later analysis, each TCR beta chain was defined by its CDR3 amino acid sequence together with its V-gene family, and reads without a unique V-gene family were excluded. A later analysis removed over 500 highly shared, low-generation-probability nucleotide sequences to deal with suspected cross-contamination and a sequencing artifact. In a later analysis, a clonal expansion index for each public chain was calculated from normalized within-repertoire ranks of inferred template counts. In a later analysis, generation probabilities were computed with a VDJ recombination model fitted to out-of-frame rearrangements, and the resulting probabilities were checked against IGoR. Hypergeometric tests were used in a later analysis to score TCR-TCR, TCR-HLA and TCR-CMV co-occurrence, with a repertoire-size bias correction applied to the TCR pairs. A later analysis estimated false discovery rates by permuting HLA or CMV assignments 20 times. In a later analysis, co-occurring TCRs were grouped using DBSCAN, and TCRdist sequence similarity was added for clustering within HLA-allele-positive subsets. Repertoires with fewer than 30,000 or more than 120,000 public chains were left out of co-occurrence clustering, as were a few repertoires with anomalous nucleotide sharing. TCRdb's version of the immuneACCESS table is confined to in-frame rearrangements and falls short of the full clone set. An unresolved V gene accounts for under half of the shortfall where checked; the remainder is of unknown origin. V and J calls and clone size are as listed in that table; D and trimming were resolved from the DNA. The sample table records some 70,000 clones. The biggest ten clones account for roughly 2.6% of the sample.

V was cut back by 4 bases and J by 8 bases, leaving a gap of 9 bases between them. As encoded in the germline V gene, CDR1 is SGHRS while CDR2 is YFSETQ. There are 11 amino acids in the CDR3, from cysteine to phenylalanine inclusive. Only CDR3 DNA is held: 33 bases, read in frame from base 1. The source of the sample is a study of cytomegalovirus exposure and HLA in healthy donors (dated by TCRdb to about 2017). About the study as a whole: An earlier analysis of roughly 500 of the donors reported 250 to 300 Gb of sequence data and 100 million to 130 million unique TCR beta sequences from about 179 million T cells. An early release that covered about 600 HLA-typed donors contained 300 to 350 gigabases of sequencing data and around 80 million unique TCR sequences. Among the roughly 430 genotyped donors, about 83% belonged to the genetic ancestry cluster associated with self-reported Caucasian donors. The aim of the study was to test whether cataloging public T cell receptors could identify signatures of past pathogen exposure. Using immunosequencing, the study profiled T cell repertoires from fewer than 850 subjects and related those repertoires to cytomegalovirus serostatus. Along with the approximately 650-subject first cohort, a separate validation cohort of some 130 different subjects was used. The study combined high-throughput TCR immunosequencing, statistical association of individual TCRs with disease status, and machine learning to predict cytomegalovirus infection status. A later analysis re-examined previously published TCR beta repertoires from more than 600 donors and added high-resolution HLA genotyping to investigate patterns of TCR occurrence. Rather than using new phenotypic data, the later analysis identified candidate immune exposures from TCR beta sequences and from how often those sequences occurred across donors. An earlier analysis of several hundred of the donors applied high-throughput TCR beta sequencing to assess whether each TCR beta V gene segment acted as functional or pseudogenic. Donor age, sex, ethnicity and CMV serostatus were compiled together with the repertoire data. A later genetic analysis took genome-wide SNP genotypes for 398 of the 666 donors and used that subset as a discovery cohort. All discovery cohort repertoires had been generated on a single sequencing platform. Both class I and class II loci were covered by HLA typing, at four-digit resolution. The number of donors typed differed by locus, with about 629-630 for A, B, C, DRB1 and DQB1, more than 500 for DQA1, 606 for DPA1, and around 450 for DPB1. Because of strong linkage in the cohort, five DR-DQ haplotypes were treated as single units for association and clustering. Across some 400 genotyped donors of the cohort, an average of approximately 220,000 unique TCR beta nucleotide sequences per donor were sequenced, and roughly 20% of those sequences were non-productive.

In total, around 600 healthy bone marrow donors made up the cohort. At the time of sampling, all cohort members were nominally healthy, though unrecorded immune exposures were likely present. The donor tested CMV seronegative and was one of the 352 seronegative cohort members. A peripheral blood sample was provided by each donor, and peripheral blood mononuclear cells were used for TCR beta sequencing. Genomic DNA was extracted from the blood cell samples with the Qiagen DNeasy Blood Extraction Kit. The paper's findings and limits, for the study overall: The presence/absence analyses assumed that sequencing depth was roughly uniform across donors, and that assumption may not be true. At a false discovery rate of 0.05, a later analysis linked under 20,000 TCR beta sequences to specific HLA alleles. The authors suggested that the approach could potentially be extended to other disease states and immunological phenotypes. Because some donors lacked HLA typing at each locus, the association tests relied only on the typed subset. The sequencing pipeline was judged likely to have produced a cluster of highly shared sequence variants as a technical artifact. In vitro tests confirmed that a few of the cytomegalovirus-associated TCR beta chains recognize cytomegalovirus antigens. Compared with the 666-donor mean, donors in an Asian-associated ancestry cluster had fewer N-insertions in productive TCRs, according to a later genetic analysis. Strong co-occurrence of HLA alleles, especially DR and DQ, made assigning TCR associations to individual alleles difficult. Correlated functional status among segregating V segments might reflect linkage disequilibrium, but an unknown experimental factor could not be ruled out. Some IMGT-functional V segments, including TRBV6-2 and TRBV6-3, could not be told apart with the 87-base-pair reads, so those segments were excluded. Most CMV-associated TCR beta chains appeared to be HLA-restricted in a later analysis, and the HLA associations seemed to be driven largely by CMV exposure. The classifier was reported to diagnose cytomegalovirus status with high specificity and sensitivity in both the original cohort and the validation cohort. In an earlier analysis of some 500 of the donors, most TCR beta V segments appeared in productive rearrangements about 87% or about 30% of the time, broadly matching IMGT annotations. In this cohort, only TCR beta chains were sequenced, and detectable features were limited by the absence of alpha or paired-chain data. Most TCR sequences were seen in very few donors, while some public TCRs were found in many individuals. In a later analysis, TCR association rates were found to vary across HLA loci, with the most associated TCRs seen for DRB1 alleles and the fewest for HLA-C alleles. A later analysis found that HLA-associated TCR beta chains were more clonally expanded and had lower generation probabilities than equally common non-associated chains. The study gave a list of 150 to 200 TCR beta chains associated with cytomegalovirus. A further reported finding was that TCR beta sequences accurately predicted the HLA-A and HLA-B alleles for most subjects in the first cohort. Several of the top co-occurrence clusters appeared to be linked to parvovirus B19, influenza, CMV and Epstein-Barr virus, according to a later analysis. CMV serostatus was the only immune exposure information available for the cohort. In a later genetic analysis, a missense DCLRE1C variant was associated with V-gene and J-gene trimming of TCR beta chains, and the association was replicated in an independent cohort. Approximately 16 rarely observed V segments, including chromosome 9 orphons, were excluded from the earlier analysis of some 590 of the donors because counts were too low.

The rearrangement combines TRBV5-1 with TRBJ1-2, with the D gene uncertain. Sequencing was carried out using PBMCs. This sequence was found in a man aged 40-50 years in good health and CMV-seronegative. The CDR3 region has the sequence CASSGQTGYTF. The DNA reads TGCGCCAGCAGCGGGCAGACCGGCTACACCTTC.